This T cell receptor beta chain was recorded in a study of T cell clonality in common variable immunodeficiency. Study-level findings and limits: CVID subjects showed higher TCRbeta clonality than healthy controls. In common variable immunodeficiency, TCR beta chains reportedly carried fewer deletions and N-nucleotide insertions.

As for this clone: Its antigen is currently unknown. The CDR3 end falls 3 residues outside the read, so it is completed with the germline J gene.

The method was immunoSEQ multiplex PCR; TCRdb's version includes in-frame clones alone and lacks a portion of them. Observed in the sample are over 30,000 clones, none of them singletons. The V gene's germline CDR1 is LNHDA and CDR2 SQIVND (reference sequence). There are 11 residues in the CDR3. This sequence joins TRBV19 and TRBJ1-4; possible D gene TRBD1, 5 bases. Material for sequencing was peripheral blood mononuclear cells. The sequence derives from a human donor with common variable immunodeficiency. Partial CDR3 DNA: TGTGCCAGTAGTATCCAGGGTATA. This gives the protein CASSIQGI. The CDR3 as a whole reads CASSIQGILFF.